This TCR beta chain was captured in a study of T cell responses to AZD1222 COVID-19 vaccine. This table comes from immunoSEQ multiplex PCR, and its TCRdb copy is limited to in-frame clones, with some not included. The sample holds around 140,000 clones; roughly 85% are singletons and the top ten take 7.9%. Germline V gene lookup returns CDR1 SGHNT and CDR2 YENEEA. V lost 3 bases, J lost 3 bases, and 8 bases lay in between. The CDR3 has 13 amino acids. The sample consisted of peripheral blood, taken 28 days after the second dose of the MenACWY control vaccine. V is TRBV11-3 and J is TRBJ2-5, with D perhaps TRBD1 (5 bases). The sequence came from an adult who received the MenACWY meningococcal vaccine as a control. The CDR3 here is CASSFDREETQYF. In DNA, the CDR3 is TGTGCCAGCAGCTTCGACAGAGAAGAGACCCAGTACTTC.